This T cell receptor (beta chain) stems from a study of T cells after yellow fever vaccination. Study background: SMART-Seq v4 Ultra Low Input handled preparation of low-cell-number fractions.

Notes on this clonotype: The antigen remains undetermined.

V shed 2 bases and J shed 7 bases, with 21 bases lying between them. Germline V gene data show CDR1 as DFQATT and CDR2 as SNEGSKA (reference sequence). The CDR3 totals 16 residues. Study-wide points: Overall, a small share of clonotypes was seen in both CD4 and CD8 compartments. Highly abundant clonotypes carried over from the bulk population could end up in FACS-sorted repertoires as contaminants.

Template switching with 5'RACE generated the TCR cDNA and added a universal primer site and UMIs. TCRdb reprocessed the 5' RACE reads with MiXCR, giving one entry per CDR3 protein. The profile shows under 200,000 distinct CDR3 sequences, around 7.3% of them singletons. The chain carries TRBV20-1 and TRBJ1-5; D is possibly TRBD1 (5 bases). The receptor was isolated from a young man who received the YFV17D yellow fever vaccine. The material was CD4+ T cells sorted from PBMCs, obtained 5 to 6 days after the first yellow fever vaccination. CDR3 nucleotide sequence: TGCAGTGCTAGATCTATAATGGGAGGGGTTCACCAGCCCCAGCATTTT. Protein: CSARSIMGGVHQPQHF.